Shown below are 9 T cell receptor beta chains from a single sample sequenced in a study of shared clonotypes between healthy human individuals (dated by TCRdb to 2020 to 2021). The library was generated by the immunoSEQ multiplex PCR assay. Imported from immuneACCESS, the table was reduced by TCRdb to in-frame sequences with V and J called. These copies leave out some clones; in studies compared against another copy, an unresolved V gene accounts for under half, and the cause of the remainder is not known. In this sample the table shows fewer than 600,000 clones, 79% of which occur a single time. 10% to 15% of the sample is taken by the ten largest. The source material was PBMCs. Receptors originate from a woman aged 40-49 years in good health. Some clones in this sample may be carry-over from other donors' samples.

The rearrangement links TRBV10-3 to TRBJ2-5; possibly TRBD1 or TRBD2 for D (5 bases each). Germline V gives CDR1 ENHRY, CDR2 SYGVKD. Trimming cost V 3 bases and J 2 bases, with 10 bases left between them. CDR3 length: 14 residues. The CDR3 loop is CAISDGAVQETQYF. CDR3 sequence (DNA): TGTGCCATCAGTGACGGGGCGGTACAAGAGACCCAGTACTTC.

The rearrangement links TRBV19 to TRBJ2-2; no clear D. Germline V gene data show CDR1 as LNHDA and CDR2 as SQIVND (reference sequence). The V gene lost 4 bases and the J gene lost 0 bases, with 12 bases spanning the gap. The CDR3 loop spans 16 amino acids. The chain's CDR3 is CASSNPLRSNTGELFF. CDR3 DNA sequence: TGTGCCAGTAGTAACCCTTTGAGGTCGAACACCGGGGAGCTGTTTTTT.

The chain carries TRBV2 and TRBJ2-5; 10 nucleotides agree with TRBD1. The CDR3 sequence is 15 residues long. Per germline, CDR1 SNHLY and CDR2 FYNNEI. V trimming: 6 bases; J trimming: 4 bases; junction bases outside the gene matches: 8. The CDR3 DNA follows: TGTGCCAGCAGCGGGACAGGACAGGGGGGAGAGACCCAGTACTTC. Protein sequence: CASSGTGQGGETQYF. The entire variable domain, with the rest obtained from reference TRBV2 and TRBJ2-5, is as follows: EPEVTQTPSHQVTQMGQEVILRCVPISNHLYFYWYRQILGQKVEFLVSFYNNEISEKSEIFDDQFSVERPDGSNFTLKIRSTKLEDSAMYFCASSGTGQGGETQYFGPGTRLLVL.

In its sample, this clone was seen a few times. The chain has TRBV15 and TRBJ1-5; D unresolved. Germline-derived CDR1 and CDR2 are LNHNV and YYDKDF (reference sequence). CDR3 length: 12 amino acids. V was trimmed by 6 bases and J by 2 bases, leaving 5 bases between them. As DNA, the CDR3 is TGTGCCACCAGGAGCGGCAATCAGCCCCAGCATTTT. It yields the protein CATRSGNQPQHF.

CDR3 coding DNA: TGTGCCAGCAGTTACTCTGGGACAGGGGGAGCCTACGAGCAGTACTTC. This translates into CASSYSGTGGAYEQYF. The rearrangement joins TRBV6-6 to TRBJ2-7; 11 bases are shared with TRBD1. J was trimmed by 2 bases and V by 0 bases; bases with no gene match: 3. The germline gives CDR1 MNHNY, CDR2 SVGAGI (reference sequence). This CDR3 is built from 16 residues.

As concerns this clone: A much larger clone sits a single nucleotide away, making a read error possible. J is TRBJ2-2 and V is TRBV7-3, with TRBD1 matching over 8 bases. Trimming cost V 5 bases and J 7 bases; bases outside gene matches: 3. CDR3 size: 13 residues. CDR1 and CDR2 (germline): SGHTA, FQGTGA. The DNA of the CDR3 is TGTGCCAGCAGCCGCAGGGGGCGCGGGGAGCTGTTTTTT. This gives the protein CASSRRGRGELFF.

Of note for this clone: The junction shows a germline mismatch at one end, possibly a read error. This sequence joins TRBV5-4 and TRBJ2-3; 12 bases are shared with TRBD2. CDR1 is SGHNT, CDR2 YYREEE, per germline (reference sequence). The CDR3 is made up of 17 amino acids. The CDR3 spells CASSQDHQLAGGGTQYF. In nucleotides, the CDR3 is TGCGCCAGCAGCCAAGATCATCAACTAGCGGGAGGTGGTACGCAGTATTTT.

The rearrangement joins TRBV6-1 to TRBJ2-5; a possible D gene is TRBD2 (5 bases). The CDR3 sequence is 15 residues long. V shed 1 base and J shed 5 bases, with 14 bases lying between them. The germline CDR1 and CDR2 sequences are MNHNS and SASEGT. CDR3 sequence (DNA): TGTGCCAGCAGTGAAGTGAGCGGAAGTGGGGAGACCCAGTACTTC. Encoded protein: CASSEVSGSGETQYF.

The chain has TRBV5-1 and TRBJ2-2, with D perhaps TRBD1 (5 bases). V was trimmed by 2 bases and J by 7 bases, leaving 9 bases between them. From germline, CDR1 is SGHRS and CDR2 YFSETQ. The CDR3 length is 13 residues. The CDR3 nucleotides read TGCGCCAGCAGCTTCCAGGGTAGCGGGGAGCTGTTTTTT. Translated: CASSFQGSGELFF.